This T cell receptor (beta chain) is from a study of cytomegalovirus exposure and HLA in healthy donors. Study results and caveats: As was reported, the classifier diagnosed cytomegalovirus status with high specificity and sensitivity.

Amplification used 60 Vbeta primers and 13 Jbeta primers. The assay was immunoSEQ multiplex PCR, and TCRdb's table has in-frame clones only and misses some. The sample lists roughly 170,000 clones, 60% to 80% occurring once. This clone came up a few times. Its antigen is undetermined. Germline values: CDR1 SGHDT, CDR2 YYEEEE. Trimming cost V 0 bases and J 11 bases, with 6 bases left between them. There are 12 residues in the CDR3. The clonotype was recovered from a woman between 50 and 59 years old in good health and CMV-seropositive. The sequenced material came from PBMCs. This chain connects TRBV5-6 to TRBJ1-6, with D possibly TRBD1 on 5 matching bases. As DNA, the CDR3 is TGTGCCAGCAGCTTGGGGGGGGCACCCCTCCACTTT. This translates into CASSLGGAPLHF.